These 20 T cell receptor beta chains share one sample of origin, sequenced in a study of response to subunit inactivated influenza vaccine. TCRdb ran MiXCR on the RT-PCR reads and lists one entry per CDR3 protein. In the table there are more than 700,000 distinct CDR3 sequences, 21% of which are singletons. The sequencing used PBMCs from blood, collected roughly 5 days after vaccination. These receptors originate from a man in his fifties or sixties who received an inactivated influenza vaccine.

This chain joins TRBV29-1 and TRBJ2-5, with D uncertain. Per germline, CDR1 SQVTM and CDR2 ANQGSEA. The CDR3 spans 12 residues. V was trimmed by 7 bases and J by 5 bases, leaving 14 bases between them. CDR3 region: CSASGQRETQYF. Written as DNA, the CDR3 is TGCAGCGCCTCGGGCCAACGGGAGACCCAGTACTTC.

The genes are TRBV7-9 and TRBJ2-5, with TRBD2 identical over 8 bases. This CDR3 is 14 amino acids long. J was trimmed by 1 base and V by 10 bases; bases with no gene match: 8. Germline values: CDR1 SEHNR, CDR2 FQNEAQ (reference sequence). CDR3 DNA: TGTGCCACCCAACTAGCGGACTTCCAAGAGACCCAGTACTTC. As protein: CATQLADFQETQYF.

This clonotype was detected only a few times. J is TRBJ2-7 and V is TRBV7-9; 10 bases agree with TRBD1. This CDR3 has 16 amino acids. Germline V CDR1 and CDR2: SEHNR, FQNEAQ (reference sequence). The V and J ends lost 3 bases and 6 bases, in that order; junction bases with no gene match: 11. CDR3: CASSLDGGTGASEQYF. The CDR3 coding sequence is TGTGCCAGCAGCTTGGATGGGGGGACAGGGGCATCCGAGCAGTACTTC.

The chain links TRBV20-1 to TRBJ2-1; D remains ambiguous. Per the germline V gene, CDR1 is DFQATT and CDR2 is SNEGSKA (reference sequence). CDR3 length: 15 amino acids. V lost 5 bases, J lost 6 bases, and 20 bases lay in between. CDR3 residues: CSAAVDSRVINEQFF. The DNA of the CDR3 is TGCAGTGCTGCCGTCGACTCCCGGGTGATCAATGAGCAGTTCTTC.

This chain joins TRBV29-1 and TRBJ2-1; D is perhaps TRBD1 or TRBD2 (5 bases each). Per germline, CDR1 SQVTM and CDR2 ANQGSEA. There are 15 residues in the CDR3. Trimming removed 3 bases at V and 1 base at J, with 13 bases between. The CDR3 DNA follows: TGCAGCGTTGAGAGGGGTGGGGGTTCCTACAATGAGCAGTTCTTC. Translating it yields CSVERGGGSYNEQFF.

The chain has TRBV27 and TRBJ2-5; 10 nucleotides agree with TRBD1. Losses at the gene ends were 7 bases for V and 4 bases for J; bases not matched to a gene: 9. Germline assignment: CDR1 MNHEY and CDR2 SMNVEV (reference sequence). CDR3 size: 15 residues. CDR3 DNA sequence: TGTGCCAGCAACACGGACAGGGGGGGCGTAGAGACCCAGTACTTC. Its translation is CASNTDRGGVETQYF.

This clonotype was detected a few times. V is TRBV20-1 and J is TRBJ1-1; no firm D call. The CDR3 contains 12 residues. Trimming pared 5 bases from V and 9 bases from J, leaving 16 bases between. Germline V gene data show CDR1 as DFQATT and CDR2 as SNEGSKA (reference sequence). CDR3 in amino acids: CSAAHRDQKAFF. The CDR3 DNA sequence: TGCAGTGCTGCCCACCGGGATCAAAAAGCTTTCTTT.

This clonotype was seen only a few times. The V and J genes are TRBV6-5 and TRBJ1-5; D is unclear. Germline values: CDR1 MNHEY, CDR2 SVGAGI. V lost 3 bases to trimming and J lost 7 bases, with 13 bases between them. The CDR3 loop spans 14 amino acids. The CDR3 bases are TGTGCCAGCAGTTATTCCCCACAGTCCCAGCCCCAGCATTTT. Its protein product is CASSYSPQSQPQHF.

This clonotype occurred a few times. This rearrangement joins TRBV5-1 to TRBJ2-3; D may be TRBD1 (5 bases). This CDR3 has 14 amino acids. The V end lost 4 bases, the J end lost 2 bases, and 11 bases lay between the germline ends. Germline CDR1 is SGHRS and CDR2 is YFSETQ. In DNA, the CDR3 is TGCGCCAGCAGCCCCCGGACATTCACAGATACGCAGTATTTT. Encoded protein: CASSPRTFTDTQYF.

This clonotype was observed at least ten times. This chain connects TRBV10-2 to TRBJ1-5; D remains unclear. The CDR3 is 13 amino acids. The V gene lost 4 bases and the J gene lost 5 bases, with 9 bases spanning the gap. CDR1 is WSHSY, CDR2 SAAADI, per germline. CDR3 coding DNA: TGCGCCAGCAGTGCCAGGAGCTATCAGCCCCAGCATTTT. It encodes CASSARSYQPQHF.

This clonotype has only a few counts. In nucleotides, the CDR3 is TGTGCCAGCAGCTTAGTCCCAGGTCGGCAAGAGACCCAGTACTTC. This encodes CASSLVPGRQETQYF. J is TRBJ2-5 and V is TRBV7-7, with unresolved D. Germline CDR1 SSHAT, CDR2 FNYEAQ (reference sequence). V lost 1 base and J lost 2, with 11 bases in between. The CDR3 length is 15 residues.

This clonotype came up a few times. The J gene is TRBJ2-1, the V gene TRBV11-2; D uncertain. V was clipped by 0 bases and J by 4 bases, with 13 bases between them. The CDR3 length is 16 residues. The germline CDR1 and CDR2 sequences are SGHAT and FQNNGV. In DNA form, the CDR3 reads TGTGCCAGCAGCTTAGATGTCATCTGGGGATACAATGAGCAGTTCTTC. Translation: CASSLDVIWGYNEQFF.

The V gene is TRBV7-6, the J gene TRBJ2-1, with D unresolved. Trimming cost V 5 bases and J 2 bases, with 10 bases left between them. CDR1 and CDR2 from the germline V gene are SGHVS and FNYEAQ. There are 14 residues in the CDR3. The CDR3, as DNA: TGTGCCAGCAGCGGGTCCGGGCCCTACAATGAGCAGTTCTTC. It is translated as CASSGSGPYNEQFF. The variable domain in full, completed from reference TRBV7-6 and TRBJ2-1, reads GAGVSQSPRYKVTKRGQDVALRCDPISGHVSLYWYRQALGQGPEFLTYFNYEAQQDKSGLPNDRFSAERPEGSISTLTIQRTEQRDSAMYRCASSGSGPYNEQFFGPGTRLTVL.

The chain combines TRBV7-9 with TRBJ2-2, with D maybe TRBD2 (6 bases). V was clipped by 2 bases and J by 0 bases, with 10 bases between them. CDR3 length: 16 residues. Germline lookup yields CDR1 SEHNR and CDR2 FQNEAQ (reference sequence). CDR3 bases: TGTGCCAGCAGCTTACCTGGGGAGGCGAACACCGGGGAGCTGTTTTTT. Amino acid sequence: CASSLPGEANTGELFF.

There are a few counts of this clonotype. CDR3 in amino acids: CASSLTSGSRGETQYF. The CDR3 DNA is TGTGCCAGCAGTTTGACTAGCGGGAGTCGGGGAGAGACCCAGTACTTC. The gene calls are TRBV27 and TRBJ2-5, with 12 bases identical to TRBD2. This CDR3 comprises 16 residues. The ends lost 3 bases at V and 4 bases at J; junction bases unmatched: 6. Germline CDR1 MNHEY, CDR2 SMNVEV (reference sequence).

This clonotype appeared a few times. V gene TRBV12-3 or TRBV12-4 combines with J gene TRBJ2-5, with D maybe TRBD1 (6 bases). Trimming shortened V by 6 bases and J by 0 bases, and 17 bases separated the two germline ends. This CDR3 region has 16 residues. CDR3 sequence (DNA): TGTGCCAGCAGCCCCCTTACAGGGTGGGACCAAGAGACCCAGTACTTC. This gives the protein CASSPLTGWDQETQYF.

About this clonotype: One end of the junction is discordant with germline, which a read error may explain. The chain links TRBV6-1 to TRBJ1-1; D is perhaps TRBD1 (5 bases). The CDR3 spans 13 residues. Per the germline V gene, CDR1 is MNHNS and CDR2 is SASEGT. CDR3 amino acids: CASSASLGTEAYF. CDR3 coding DNA: TGTGCCAGCAGCGCCAGTTTGGGGACTGAAGCTTACTTT.

This clonotype has just one count. The chain employs TRBV27 and TRBJ2-5; 10 bases align to TRBD2. With V trimmed by 0 bases and J by 4 bases, 5 bases remained unmatched. Germline loops: CDR1 MNHEY, CDR2 SMNVEV (reference sequence). The CDR3 loop spans 16 amino acids. The CDR3 nucleotides are TGTGCCAGCAGTTTATCCTTAAGACTAGCGGGAGAGACCCAGTACTTC. Translation gives CASSLSLRLAGETQYF.

The chain recombines TRBV2 with TRBJ2-3; the D is unclear. The CDR3 totals 13 residues. V lost 8 bases to trimming and J lost 4 bases, with 13 bases between them. From germline, CDR1 is SNHLY and CDR2 FYNNEI. This CDR3 is CASCASRADTQYF. In nucleotides, the CDR3 is TGTGCCAGCTGTGCCTCCCGGGCAGATACGCAGTATTTT.

V and J are TRBV29-1 and TRBJ2-6, with 8 bases identical to TRBD2. With 4 bases clipped from V and 0 bases from J, the junction kept 8 bases outside the gene matches. Germline assignment: CDR1 SQVTM and CDR2 ANQGSEA. This CDR3 contains 17 residues. The CDR3 region is CSVATGGPISGANVLTF. Written as DNA, the CDR3 is TGCAGCGTTGCTACGGGAGGGCCTATCTCTGGGGCCAACGTCCTGACTTTC.